Given below is one TCR beta chain in context. It lacks a known antigen. Per-nucleotide qualities are absent, and no much larger clonotype sits a single base away. The protocol used for the library was PCR. Instrument used: Illumina HiSeq 2500. Molecular barcoding was employed in the preparation of TCR libraries, with unique molecular identifiers being used to normalize TCRbeta repertoire quantification. TCRdb reanalyzed the raw reads on its own, using fastp at Q25 for trimming and MiXCR for clone calling, and kept in-frame beta chains. Under each unique CDR3 protein, matching rows form one entry showing the most common genes and DNA. For this sample there are about 360,000 distinct CDR3 sequences; about 14% appear just once. About 3.9% of the sample belongs to the ten largest clones. From the cysteine up to the phenylalanine, the CDR3 has a length of 16 residues. Of the read, only the CDR3 DNA is kept; its 48 bases are in frame from base 1. The germline V gene yields MNHEY for CDR1 and SVGAGI for CDR2. Germline trimming amounts to 5 bases on V and 6 bases on J, with 9 as the count of junction bases outside the gene matches.

The data were obtained in a study of T-cell reconstitution after alpha-beta-depleted transplantation in children (dated by TCRdb to 2016 to 2018). As for the study more broadly: Using TCR repertoire profiling, the study quantitatively followed how T-cell immune reconstitution unfolded in children after TCRalphabeta/CD19-depleted allogeneic hematopoietic cell transplantation.

The TCR comes from a human donor who donated a stem cell graft to a child with Fanconi anemia. The chain joins TRBV6-5 to TRBJ1-5; 11 bases in the middle match TRBD1. Specimen: PBMCs, collected from the stem cell graft. The DNA sequence follows: TGTGCCAGCAGTCTCTCCCGGGACAGGGGGAGTCAGCCCCAGCATTTT. Its translation reads: CASSLSRDRGSQPQHF.